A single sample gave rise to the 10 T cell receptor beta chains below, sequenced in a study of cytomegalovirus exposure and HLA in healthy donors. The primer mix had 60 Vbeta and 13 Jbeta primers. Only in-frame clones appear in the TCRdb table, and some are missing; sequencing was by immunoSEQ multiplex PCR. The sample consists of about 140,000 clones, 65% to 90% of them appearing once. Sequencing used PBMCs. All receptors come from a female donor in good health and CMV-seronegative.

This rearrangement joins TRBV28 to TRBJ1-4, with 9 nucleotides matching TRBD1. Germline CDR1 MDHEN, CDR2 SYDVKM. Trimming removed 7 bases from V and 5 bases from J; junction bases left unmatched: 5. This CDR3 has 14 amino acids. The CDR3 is CASTSQGANEKLFF. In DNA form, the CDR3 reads TGTGCCAGCACCTCACAGGGGGCCAATGAAAAACTGTTTTTT.

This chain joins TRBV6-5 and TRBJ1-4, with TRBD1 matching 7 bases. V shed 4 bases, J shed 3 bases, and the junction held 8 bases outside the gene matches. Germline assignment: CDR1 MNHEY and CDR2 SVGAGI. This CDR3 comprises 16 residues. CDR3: CASSSSNRGPNEKLFF. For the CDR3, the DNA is TGTGCCAGCAGTTCATCGAACAGGGGCCCTAATGAAAAACTGTTTTTT.

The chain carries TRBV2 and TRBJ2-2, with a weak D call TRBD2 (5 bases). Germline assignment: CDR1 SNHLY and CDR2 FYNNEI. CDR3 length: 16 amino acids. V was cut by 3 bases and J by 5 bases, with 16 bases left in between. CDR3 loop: CASSDMTRTLTGELFF. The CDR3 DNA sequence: TGTGCCAGCAGTGATATGACAAGGACTCTAACCGGGGAGCTGTTTTTT.

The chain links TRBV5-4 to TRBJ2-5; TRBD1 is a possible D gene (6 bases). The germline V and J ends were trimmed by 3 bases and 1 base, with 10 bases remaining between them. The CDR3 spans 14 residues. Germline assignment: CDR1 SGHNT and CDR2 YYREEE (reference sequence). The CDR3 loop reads CASSSGQSQETQYF. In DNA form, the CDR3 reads TGTGCCAGCAGCTCCGGACAGAGCCAAGAGACCCAGTACTTC.

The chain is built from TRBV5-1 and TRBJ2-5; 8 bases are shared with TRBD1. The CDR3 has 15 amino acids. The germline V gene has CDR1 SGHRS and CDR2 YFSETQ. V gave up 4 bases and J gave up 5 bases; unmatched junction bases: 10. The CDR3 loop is CASSESDRDGETQYF. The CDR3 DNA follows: TGCGCCAGCAGCGAATCGGACAGGGATGGCGAGACCCAGTACTTC.

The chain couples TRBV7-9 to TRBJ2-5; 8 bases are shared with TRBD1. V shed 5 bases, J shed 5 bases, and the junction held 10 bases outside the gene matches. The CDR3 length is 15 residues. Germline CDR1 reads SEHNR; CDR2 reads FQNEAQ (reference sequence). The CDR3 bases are TGTGCCAGCAGCACCCGACAGGGGTGGGAGGAGACCCAGTACTTC. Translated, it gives CASSTRQGWEETQYF.

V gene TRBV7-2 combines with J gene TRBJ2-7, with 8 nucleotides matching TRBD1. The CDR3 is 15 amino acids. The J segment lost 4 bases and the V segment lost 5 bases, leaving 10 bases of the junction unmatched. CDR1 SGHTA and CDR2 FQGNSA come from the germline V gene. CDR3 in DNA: TGTGCCAGCAGCCCCGACAGGGGCCTCCCTTACGAGCAGTACTTC. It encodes CASSPDRGLPYEQYF.

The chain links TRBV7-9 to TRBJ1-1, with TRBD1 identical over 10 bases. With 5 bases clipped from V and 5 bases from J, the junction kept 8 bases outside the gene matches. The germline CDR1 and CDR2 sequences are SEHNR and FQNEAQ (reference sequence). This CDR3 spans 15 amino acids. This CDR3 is CASSRQGQGWTEAFF. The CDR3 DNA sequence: TGTGCCAGCAGCCGTCAGGGACAGGGGTGGACTGAAGCTTTCTTT.

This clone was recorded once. The CDR3 region has the DNA TGTGCCAGTAGCCCGGGGACAGGGAGCAATCAGCCCCAGCATTTT. This encodes CASSPGTGSNQPQHF. J is TRBJ1-5 and V is TRBV19; 9 nucleotides align to TRBD1. Germline V CDR1 and CDR2: LNHDA, SQIVND (reference sequence). The junction had 4 bases not matched to a gene; V was cut back by 6 bases and J by 1 base. The CDR3 covers 15 residues.

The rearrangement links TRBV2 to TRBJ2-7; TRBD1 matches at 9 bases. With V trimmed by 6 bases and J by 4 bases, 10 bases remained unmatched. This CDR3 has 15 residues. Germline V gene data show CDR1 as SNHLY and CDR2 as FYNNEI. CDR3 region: CASRNRQGGKYEQYF. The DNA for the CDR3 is TGTGCCAGCAGGAATAGACAGGGGGGAAAATACGAGCAGTACTTC.